This entry is about one T cell receptor (beta chain). Its antigen is unidentified. Following a re-call of the 5' RACE reads, TCRdb has one entry per CDR3 protein and lacks DNA. The data show some 500,000 distinct CDR3 sequences, and the top ten clones hold 1.4%. Germline CDR1 reads LGHNA; CDR2 reads YNFKEQ. The CDR3 extends over 18 amino acids. The data derive from a study of T cells expressing NK-cell markers. Study-wide context: With respect to HCMV, most of the eight sequenced donors were seropositive, and one was seronegative. General study findings and limits: Four donors' CD3+CD56-NKG2C+ cells were dominated by the same clonotypes. Each of roughly 6 donors carried dominant NKG2C+ clonotypes accounting for about 1.0-8% of CD8+ T cells.

Sequenced: blood T cells: a sorted CD56 or NKG2C T cell subset, CD4+ or CD8+ T cells, or bulk PBMC T cells (not recorded which). The V gene is TRBV4-2, the J gene TRBJ2-4; the D call from TCRdb, TRBD2, cannot be confirmed without DNA. The TCR was taken from a woman in her forties or fifties in good health. The CDR3 reads CASSQDGKGLAGRNIQYF.